Listed here are 29 T cell receptor beta chains from one sample, sequenced in a study of long-term antiretroviral therapy in people with HIV. immunoSEQ v3.0 was run at survey level. TCRdb's table, derived via immunoSEQ multiplex PCR, lists solely in-frame clones and lacks some. Of about 28,000 clones listed, just over 85% were seen once; the top ten hold approximately 4.8%. Sequencing used unsorted PBMCs, obtained 0.8 years after starting antiretroviral therapy. Receptors originate from a woman between 25 and 40 years old with HIV.

This clone appeared a few times. This sequence joins TRBV7-8 and TRBJ1-5; no firm D call. Germline V lookup: CDR1 SGHVS, CDR2 FQNEAQ. The CDR3 has 15 amino acids. The V gene lost 1 base and the J gene lost 3 bases, with 10 bases spanning the gap. DNA for the CDR3: TGTGCCAGCAGCTTAGATGGAGCCGCCAATCAGCCCCAGCATTTT. It specifies CASSLDGAANQPQHF.

The chain combines TRBV19 with TRBJ1-1; D is undetermined. V was shortened by 8 bases and J by 5 bases, with 15 bases between the two germline ends. CDR1 and CDR2 (germline): LNHDA, SQIVND (reference sequence). The CDR3 is made up of 13 amino acids. CDR3 loop: CASLPGGNTEAFF. CDR3 nucleotide sequence: TGTGCCAGTTTACCGGGTGGTAATACTGAAGCTTTCTTT.

This clone showed up just once. This sequence joins TRBV7-2 and TRBJ2-3; no clear D gene. Between the trimmed V and J ends, which lost 3 bases and 5 bases, there was a span of 3 bases. The CDR3 contains 11 residues. Per germline, CDR1 SGHTA and CDR2 FQGNSA. Here the CDR3 reads CASSLEDTQYF. CDR3 in DNA: TGTGCCAGCAGCTTGGAAGATACGCAGTATTTT.

The V gene is TRBV15, the J gene TRBJ2-6, with D possibly being TRBD1 (5 bases). This CDR3 contains 15 residues. The V gene's germline CDR1 is LNHNV and CDR2 YYDKDF (reference sequence). Trimming took off 4 bases at V and 2 bases at J, with 9 bases between the two ends. CDR3 loop: CATSKQAAGANVLTF. CDR3 DNA sequence: TGTGCCACCAGCAAACAGGCGGCTGGGGCCAACGTCCTGACTTTC. Drawing the rest from reference TRBV15 and TRBJ2-6, the complete variable domain is DAMVIQNPRYQVTQFGKPVTLSCSQTLNHNVMYWYQQKSSQAPKLLFHYYDKDFNNEADTPDNFQSRRPNTSFCFLDIRSPGLGDTAMYLCATSKQAAGANVLTFGAGSRLTVL.

Only one count was recorded for this clone. This rearrangement joins TRBV6-1 to TRBJ1-1, with 10 bases lining up with TRBD1. CDR3 length equals 15 residues. Losses at the gene ends were 7 bases for V and 8 bases for J; bases not matched to a gene: 13. Germline CDR1 and CDR2: MNHNS and SASEGT. The CDR3 spells CASIRIKAGQGEAFF. The CDR3, as DNA: TGTGCCAGCATCCGGATCAAAGCGGGACAGGGGGAAGCTTTCTTT.

The chain carries TRBV7-2 and TRBJ2-3; tentative D call: TRBD2 (6 bases). The CDR3 consists of 16 residues. CDR1 and CDR2 from the germline V gene are SGHTA and FQGNSA. V was cut by 1 base and J by 2 bases, with 13 bases left in between. The CDR3 loop reads CASSLVEGGDTDTQYF. In DNA form, the CDR3 reads TGTGCCAGCAGCTTAGTTGAGGGAGGCGACACAGATACGCAGTATTTT.

CDR3 loop: CASTPSRGNEQFF. CDR3 coding DNA: TGTGCCAGCACCCCAAGCAGGGGCAATGAGCAGTTCTTC. This chain joins TRBV6-1 and TRBJ2-1; D is perhaps TRBD1 (6 bases). V dropped 7 bases and J dropped 6 bases, with 13 bases sitting between them. The CDR3 is made up of 13 amino acids. Germline assignment: CDR1 MNHNS and CDR2 SASEGT.

V usage is TRBV5-1 and J usage is TRBJ1-3, with 7 bases aligning to TRBD1. CDR3 length: 15 amino acids. V gave up 5 bases and J gave up 0 bases; unmatched junction bases: 5. Germline CDR1 SGHRS, CDR2 YFSETQ. The CDR3 DNA sequence: TGCGCCAGCAGAGGGGGGGACAGCTCTGGAAACACCATATATTTT. Its protein is CASRGGDSSGNTIYF.

The J gene is TRBJ1-3, the V gene TRBV19; TRBD1 aligns across 7 bases. CDR3 length: 19 residues. Germline V lookup: CDR1 LNHDA, CDR2 SQIVND (reference sequence). The junction had 22 bases not matched to a gene; V was cut back by 7 bases and J by 4 bases. The CDR3 reads CASTHPIVTRGLEGNTIYF. The CDR3 DNA sequence: TGTGCCAGTACCCACCCCATCGTAACTAGGGGGCTGGAAGGAAACACCATATATTTT.

The chain uses TRBV2 and TRBJ2-7; no clear D gene. CDR3 length: 11 residues. V dropped 5 bases and J dropped 7 bases, with 9 bases sitting between them. CDR1 and CDR2 from the germline V gene are SNHLY and FYNNEI. The CDR3, as DNA: TGTGCCAGCAGTCCCCCCGGGGAGCAGTACGTC. Protein product: CASSPPGEQYV.

J is TRBJ1-2 and V is TRBV5-1; TRBD1 matches at 8 bases. The J segment lost 5 bases and the V segment lost 4 bases, leaving 7 bases of the junction unmatched. The CDR3 sequence is 14 residues long. CDR1 is SGHRS, CDR2 YFSETQ, per germline. CDR3 amino acids: CASSQQQGEYGYTF. CDR3 in DNA: TGCGCCAGCAGCCAACAACAGGGGGAATATGGCTACACCTTC. The full variable domain, rest sourced from reference TRBV5-1 and TRBJ1-2, is KAGVTQTPRYLIKTRGQQVTLSCSPISGHRSVSWYQQTPGQGLQFLFEYFSETQRNKGNFPGRFSGRQFSNSRSEMNVSTLELGDSALYLCASSQQQGEYGYTFGSGTRLTVV.

V is TRBV19 and J is TRBJ2-2; D is unclear. The CDR3 consists of 17 residues. Trimming left V 3 bases short and J 2 bases short, with 16 bases between. The germline gives CDR1 LNHDA, CDR2 SQIVND (reference sequence). CDR3 DNA: TGTGCCAGTAGTATCGCTTCTAAGAGACTCAACACCGGGGAGCTGTTTTTT. As protein: CASSIASKRLNTGELFF.

This sequence joins TRBV9 and TRBJ1-3; no reliable D call. Trimming cost V 4 bases and J 0 bases, with 11 bases left between them. The CDR3 loop spans 15 amino acids. The germline V gene encodes CDR1 SGDLS and CDR2 YYNGEE. As DNA, the CDR3 is TGTGCCAGCAGCTCGTCAGCAGGCTCTGGAAACACCATATATTTT. This codes for CASSSSAGSGNTIYF.

This clone occurred once. The chain links TRBV19 to TRBJ2-6; either TRBD1 or TRBD2 may supply D (5 bases each). The CDR3 contains 17 residues. Germline V lookup: CDR1 LNHDA, CDR2 SQIVND (reference sequence). Trimming stripped 2 bases from V and 3 bases from J, with 14 bases between. The CDR3 bases are TGTGCCAGTAGTATAAGGGGACCAAGAGATGGGGCCAACGTCCTGACTTTC. This translates into CASSIRGPRDGANVLTF.

In its sample, this clone was seen once. The V call is TRBV6-1, the J call TRBJ1-1, with D uncertain. The CDR3 has 15 residues. Looked up from germline, CDR1 is MNHNS and CDR2 is SASEGT. The V gene lost 5 bases and the J gene lost 5 bases, with 18 bases spanning the gap. This chain's CDR3 is CASSPVGIPNTEAFF. In DNA form, the CDR3 reads TGTGCCAGCAGTCCGGTTGGGATCCCGAATACTGAAGCTTTCTTT.

V and J are TRBV14 and TRBJ1-1, with a possible D match to TRBD1 (5 bases). Trimming cost V 4 bases and J 4 bases, with 16 bases left between them. The length of the CDR3 is 15 residues. Germline V gene data show CDR1 as SGHDN and CDR2 as FVKESK. DNA for the CDR3: TGTGCCAGCAGCCGTTTGGCAGGGTCGACCACTGAAGCTTTCTTT. Translating it yields CASSRLAGSTTEAFF.

The chain links TRBV29-1 to TRBJ1-2; D uncertain. V dropped 4 bases and J dropped 3 bases, with 9 bases sitting between them. Germline-derived CDR1 and CDR2 are SQVTM and ANQGSEA. This CDR3 comprises 12 residues. The CDR3 sequence: CSVGTTDYGYTF. The CDR3, as DNA: TGCAGCGTTGGCACGACGGACTATGGCTACACCTTC.

J is TRBJ1-1 and V is TRBV6-5, with D perhaps matching TRBD1 (5 bases). The CDR3 totals 15 residues. From germline, CDR1 is MNHEY and CDR2 SVGAGI. The ends were cut back, 2 bases at V and 1 base at J, with 11 bases in the middle. The CDR3 bases are TGTGCCAGCAGTTACCGGGGCAGGAAGAACACTGAAGCTTTCTTT. Protein sequence: CASSYRGRKNTEAFF.

This clone was found once. The rearrangement links TRBV5-4 to TRBJ2-1; D is unresolved. V was trimmed by 0 bases and J by 4 bases, leaving 17 bases between them. Germline values: CDR1 SGHNT, CDR2 YYREEE (reference sequence). This CDR3 has 17 amino acids. CDR3 in amino acids: CASSLGIKGMAYNEQFF. DNA for the CDR3: TGTGCCAGCAGCTTGGGTATTAAGGGTATGGCTTACAATGAGCAGTTCTTC.

J is TRBJ2-5 and V is TRBV9; weak D call: TRBD1 (6 bases). Trimming cost V 4 bases and J 2 bases, with 15 bases left between them. This CDR3 has 15 residues. Germline V gene lookup returns CDR1 SGDLS and CDR2 YYNGEE. The CDR3 here is CASSFSLGTQETQYF. CDR3 bases: TGTGCCAGCAGCTTTAGTTTGGGGACACAAGAGACCCAGTACTTC.

The chain has TRBV18 and TRBJ1-1; no clear D gene. The CDR3 has 13 residues. Germline V gene sequence: CDR1 KGHSH, CDR2 LQKENI. V gave up 2 bases and J gave up 0 bases, with 4 bases separating them. This CDR3 is CASSPMVNTEAFF. The CDR3 nucleotides are TGTGCCAGCTCACCAATGGTGAACACTGAAGCTTTCTTT.

This chain uses TRBV7-3 with TRBJ2-3; 9 bases are shared with TRBD1. The CDR3 consists of 16 residues. With 5 bases clipped from V and 1 base from J, the junction kept 7 bases outside the gene matches. The germline gives CDR1 SGHTA, CDR2 FQGTGA. CDR3 region: CASSRSRDRGTDTQYF. In DNA form, the CDR3 reads TGTGCCAGCAGCCGAAGCCGGGACAGGGGCACAGATACGCAGTATTTT.

This chain joins TRBV27 and TRBJ2-6, with no clear D. V was trimmed by 5 bases and J by 2 bases, leaving 10 bases between them. Germline-derived CDR1 and CDR2 are MNHEY and SMNVEV (reference sequence). The CDR3 is made up of 15 amino acids. The CDR3 nucleotides are TGTGCCAGCAGTCCACTCAAAACTGGGGCCAACGTCCTGACTTTC. It specifies CASSPLKTGANVLTF.

The chain recombines TRBV29-1 with TRBJ1-1; 7 positions match TRBD1. Losses at the gene ends were 7 bases for V and 4 bases for J; bases not matched to a gene: 6. The CDR3 consists of 12 residues. Per the germline V gene, CDR1 is SQVTM and CDR2 is ANQGSEA. The CDR3 DNA follows: TGCAGCGAACAGGGGATGGGCACTGAAGCTTTCTTT. This translates into CSEQGMGTEAFF.

This sequence joins TRBV5-1 and TRBJ2-5; TRBD1 aligns across 11 bases. Germline V gene sequence: CDR1 SGHRS, CDR2 YFSETQ. The CDR3 runs 14 residues. V shed 3 bases and J 4 bases; nucleotides not matched to a gene: 2. The CDR3 region is CASSSGTGGETQYF. In DNA form, the CDR3 reads TGCGCCAGCAGCTCGGGGACAGGGGGAGAGACCCAGTACTTC.

The rearrangement links TRBV28 to TRBJ2-3; 8 nucleotides line up with TRBD2. V dropped 4 bases and J dropped 6; count of bases not matched to a gene: 12. Per germline, CDR1 MDHEN and CDR2 SYDVKM. This CDR3 has 16 amino acids. CDR3 nucleotide sequence: TGTGCCAGCAGTTCCCCCTCCCTAGCGGGTGGGGATACGCAGTATTTT. It encodes CASSSPSLAGGDTQYF.

J is TRBJ1-1 and V is TRBV10-3, with unresolved D. V lost 3 bases and J lost 3, with 17 bases in between. The V gene's germline CDR1 is ENHRY and CDR2 SYGVKD. This CDR3 contains 16 residues. The CDR3 loop reads CAISEGGLIMDTEAFF. CDR3 bases: TGTGCCATCAGTGAAGGAGGACTTATCATGGACACTGAAGCTTTCTTT.

The chain links TRBV7-3 to TRBJ1-2, with D maybe TRBD1 (6 bases). CDR1 is SGHTA, CDR2 FQGTGA, per germline. V gave up 5 bases and J gave up 8 bases, with 18 bases separating them. The CDR3 totals 14 residues. The CDR3 region is CASSEQGTSGGYTF. DNA of the CDR3: TGTGCCAGCAGCGAACAAGGGACATCGGGGGGCTACACCTTC. Full variable domain (remainder filled in from reference TRBV7-3 and TRBJ1-2): GAGVSQTPSNKVTEKGKYVELRCDPISGHTALYWYRQSLGQGPEFLIYFQGTGAADDSGLPNDRFFAVRPEGSVSTLKIQRTERGDSAVYLCASSEQGTSGGYTFGSGTRLTVV.

This clone showed up just once. The chain couples TRBV11-3 to TRBJ1-4; D is possibly TRBD1 (6 bases). V shed 4 bases and J shed 0 bases, with 18 bases lying between them. This CDR3 has 18 amino acids. CDR1 is SGHNT and CDR2 is YENEEA in the germline V gene. The CDR3 region has the DNA TGTGCCAGCAGCTCTCTTGATGGACAGCCCGCAACTAATGAAAAACTGTTTTTT. It is translated as CASSSLDGQPATNEKLFF.